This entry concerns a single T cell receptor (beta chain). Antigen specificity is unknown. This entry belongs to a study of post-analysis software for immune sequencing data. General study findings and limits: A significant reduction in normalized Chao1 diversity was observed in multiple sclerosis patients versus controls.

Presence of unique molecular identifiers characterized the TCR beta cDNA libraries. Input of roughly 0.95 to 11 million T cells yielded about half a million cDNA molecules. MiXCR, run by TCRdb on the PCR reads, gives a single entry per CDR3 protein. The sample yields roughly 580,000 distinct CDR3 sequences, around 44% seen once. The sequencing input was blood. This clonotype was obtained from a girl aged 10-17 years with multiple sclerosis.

The CDR3 region has the DNA TGTGCCAGCAGCCCCGCGACCACCCTTCGGGGCTACACCTTC. It translates to CASSPATTLRGYTF. The chain carries TRBV7-9 and TRBJ1-2, with D uncertain. Trimming pared 5 bases from V and 8 bases from J, leaving 18 bases between. Germline CDR1 and CDR2: SEHNR and FQNEAQ (reference sequence). The CDR3 loop spans 14 amino acids.